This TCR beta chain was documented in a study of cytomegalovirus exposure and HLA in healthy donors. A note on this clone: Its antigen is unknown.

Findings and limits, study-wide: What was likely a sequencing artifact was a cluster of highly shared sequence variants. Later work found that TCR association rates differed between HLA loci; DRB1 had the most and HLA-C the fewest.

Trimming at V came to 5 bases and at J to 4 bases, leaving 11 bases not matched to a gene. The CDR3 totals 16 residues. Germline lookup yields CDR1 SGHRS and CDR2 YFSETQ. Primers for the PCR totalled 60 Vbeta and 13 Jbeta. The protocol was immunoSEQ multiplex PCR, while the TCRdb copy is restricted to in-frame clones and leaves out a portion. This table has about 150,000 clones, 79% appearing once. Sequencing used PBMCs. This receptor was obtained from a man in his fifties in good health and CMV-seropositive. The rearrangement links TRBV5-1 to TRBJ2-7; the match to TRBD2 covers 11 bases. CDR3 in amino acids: CASSRDSGTSGYEQYF. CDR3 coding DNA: TGCGCCAGCAGTCGCGACTCCGGGACTAGCGGATACGAGCAGTACTTC.